This section outlines one T cell receptor beta chain sequence together with its context. Its antigen remains unidentified. Germline values: CDR1 DFQATT, CDR2 SNEGSKA (reference sequence). The CDR3 is made up of 16 amino acids. The junction had 12 bases not matched to a gene; V was cut back by 4 bases and J by 4 bases. The donors, aged about 6 to 100, were healthy Caucasians from Russia. Per sample, at least 5 micrograms of total RNA were extracted. This specimen comes from a study of blood T cells in healthy people across ages. Whole-study results and caveats: Higher diversity and more naive CD4+ cells were features of long-lived donors, compared to aged donors.

A sample-barcoded 5' primer and a J-beta primer mix were used in a second PCR of about 6 to 12 cycles. TCRdb used MiXCR to reprocess the 5' RACE reads, holding one entry per CDR3 protein. The data show some 1.4 million distinct CDR3 sequences, approximately 38% seen once. Sequenced: blood. This rearrangement joins TRBV20-1 to TRBJ2-2, with 7 bases aligning to TRBD1. This receptor was identified in a woman between 18 and 29 years old in good health. For the CDR3, the DNA is TGCAGTGCTATAATTGCTGGGTCAGGGGGCACCGGGGAGCTGTTTTTT. It encodes CSAIIAGSGGTGELFF.